This T cell receptor (beta chain) was captured in a study of cytomegalovirus exposure and HLA in healthy donors. About the study: Assignment to the Caucasian-associated ancestry cluster applied to around four fifths of the approximately 420 genotyped donors. Points from the study as a whole: The authors confirmed in vitro that three CMV-associated chains were specific for CMV antigens. TCR association rates varied by HLA locus in a later analysis, with DRB1 highest and HLA-C lowest.

CDR3 length: 13 amino acids. Germline assignment: CDR1 SGDLS and CDR2 YYNGEE. V was trimmed by 0 bases and J by 1 base, leaving 4 bases between them. Concerning this clone: Its cognate antigen is unknown.

PCR used 60 Vbeta primers and 13 Jbeta primers. Clones were read by immunoSEQ multiplex PCR, and TCRdb kept only the in-frame ones, dropping some. Among 100,000 to 150,000 clones listed, around 68% were seen once. The gene calls are TRBV9 and TRBJ2-5; D ambiguous. The specimen was PBMCs. The sequence was obtained from a man aged 35 to 55 in good health and CMV-seropositive. The CDR3 reads CASSVDSQETQYF. The CDR3 coding sequence is TGTGCCAGCAGCGTAGACTCCCAAGAGACCCAGTACTTC.